The next 23 T cell receptor beta chains were all read from a single sample in a study of beta chain features in type 1 diabetes. General observations from the study: Type 1 diabetes patients showed a moderate but significant shortening of TCRB CDR3s in all four CD4+ subsets.

These TCRs' antigens remain unknown. Every bit of the isolated RNA underwent reverse transcription, so sequencing read expressed TCRB transcripts. Assay: immunoSEQ multiplex PCR; the TCRdb copy retains only in-frame clones and omits some. The sample lists around 310,000 clones, around an eighth occurring once. The sequenced sample was naive CD4+ T cells from blood. The receptor set was obtained from a young woman with type 1 diabetes.

The table lists this clone with a few counts. CDR3 protein: CSVKGQLAKNIQYF. CDR3 nucleotides: TGCAGCGTCAAGGGACAGCTAGCCAAAAACATTCAGTACTTC. This rearrangement joins TRBV29-1 to TRBJ2-4, with 7 bases aligning to TRBD1. The CDR3 extends over 14 amino acids. Germline assignment: CDR1 SQVTM and CDR2 ANQGSEA. Trimming removed 6 bases from V and 0 bases from J; junction bases left unmatched: 5.

The chain uses TRBV6-5 and TRBJ2-1; a weak D match, TRBD1 (5 bases). The ends were cut back, 5 bases at V and 2 bases at J, with 10 bases in the middle. The CDR3 extends over 14 amino acids. Germline CDR1 is MNHEY and CDR2 is SVGAGI. The CDR3: CASSRWGTYNEQFF. CDR3 nucleotides: TGTGCCAGCAGTAGGTGGGGCACCTACAATGAGCAGTTCTTC.

The chain employs TRBV5-4 and TRBJ2-2; no reliable D call. The germline V gene has CDR1 SGHNT and CDR2 YYREEE (reference sequence). Trimming removed 2 bases at V and 4 bases at J, with 12 bases between. CDR3 length equals 15 residues. The CDR3 sequence: CASSLGSPGTGELFF. The CDR3 DNA reads TGTGCCAGCAGCTTAGGTTCTCCGGGCACCGGGGAGCTGTTTTTT.

Only a few counts were recorded for this clone. CDR3 sequence (DNA): TGTGCCAGCAGCGCCGATGAGAGGGTGTTTGGCAATCAGCCCCAGCATTTT. Protein product: CASSADERVFGNQPQHF. The chain joins TRBV9 to TRBJ1-5; D not certain. CDR1 is SGDLS and CDR2 is YYNGEE in the germline V gene. This CDR3 is built from 17 residues. V lost 3 bases and J lost 2, with 18 bases in between.

The chain uses TRBV5-1 and TRBJ1-2; possible D gene TRBD1, 6 bases. With 1 base removed from V and 5 bases from J, the gap between germline ends came to 9 bases. Looked up from germline, CDR1 is SGHRS and CDR2 is YFSETQ. The CDR3 runs 13 residues. The CDR3 DNA follows: TGCGCCAGCAGCTTGAGTACAGGGTATGGCTACACCTTC. It translates to CASSLSTGYGYTF.

The chain couples TRBV29-1 to TRBJ2-3, with 8 bases that match TRBD1. With 7 bases clipped from V and 3 bases from J, the junction kept 6 bases outside the gene matches. Germline V gene data show CDR1 as SQVTM and CDR2 as ANQGSEA. CDR3 length equals 13 residues. The CDR3 sequence is CSADRVRTDTQYF. CDR3 DNA sequence: TGCAGCGCGGACAGGGTCAGGACAGATACGCAGTATTTT.

This clone was counted a few times. This chain joins TRBV6-5 and TRBJ1-2, with D possibly matching TRBD1 (5 bases). The V and J ends lost 0 bases and 5 bases respectively, with 13 bases between them. Germline lookup yields CDR1 MNHEY and CDR2 SVGAGI. There are 15 residues in the CDR3. The CDR3: CASSYSVSGGYGYTF. In nucleotides, the CDR3 is TGTGCCAGCAGTTACTCAGTCTCGGGGGGGTATGGCTACACCTTC.

The rearrangement links TRBV11-2 to TRBJ2-7; D may be TRBD1 (6 bases). The V gene lost 5 bases and the J gene lost 6 bases, with 17 bases spanning the gap. This CDR3 comprises 14 residues. Looked up from germline, CDR1 is SGHAT and CDR2 is FQNNGV. CDR3 sequence (DNA): TGTGCCAGCAGCCGGAGCCCGACAGGCAGCGAGCAGTACGTC. It yields the protein CASSRSPTGSEQYV.

This clone was found a few times. The genes are TRBV27 and TRBJ1-2; the match to TRBD1 covers 8 bases. This CDR3 has 15 amino acids. V dropped 2 bases and J dropped 8; count of bases not matched to a gene: 10. Germline assignment: CDR1 MNHEY and CDR2 SMNVEV (reference sequence). The CDR3 nucleotides read TGTGCCAGCAGTTTAAGGGCCCTCGGACAGGGAGGCTACACCTTC. Translated: CASSLRALGQGGYTF.

V is TRBV11-2 and J is TRBJ2-2; D is possibly TRBD2 (5 bases). CDR1 is SGHAT, CDR2 FQNNGV, per germline. V was cut by 6 bases and J by 7 bases, with 9 bases left in between. This CDR3 is built from 12 residues. CDR3 sequence (DNA): TGTGCCAGCAGTGGACGGGACGGGGAGCTGTTTTTT. Its protein is CASSGRDGELFF. Full variable domain (remainder filled in from reference TRBV11-2 and TRBJ2-2): EAGVAQSPRYKIIEKRQSVAFWCNPISGHATLYWYQQILGQGPKLLIQFQNNGVVDDSQLPKDRFSAERLKGVDSTLKIQPAKLEDSAVYLCASSGRDGELFFGEGSRLTVL.

This sequence joins TRBV7-9 and TRBJ2-1, with 10 bases aligning to TRBD2. J was trimmed by 2 bases and V by 7 bases; bases with no gene match: 2. The CDR3 consists of 14 residues. CDR1 is SEHNR, CDR2 FQNEAQ, per germline (reference sequence). DNA of the CDR3: TGTGCCAGCAAAACTAGCGGGACCTACAATGAGCAGTTCTTC. It encodes CASKTSGTYNEQFF.

The chain joins TRBV5-4 to TRBJ2-5; no firm D call. V was pared by 1 base and J by 0 bases, with 7 bases between. The germline gives CDR1 SGHNT, CDR2 YYREEE (reference sequence). The CDR3 covers 14 residues. The CDR3 nucleotides are TGTGCCAGCAGCTTGAACAGTAACCAAGAGACCCAGTACTTC. Residues: CASSLNSNQETQYF.

The table lists this clone with a few counts. This chain joins TRBV4-3 and TRBJ2-5; 9 positions agree with TRBD2. V was pared by 3 bases and J by 2 bases, with 7 bases of the junction left unmatched. The CDR3 has 16 amino acids. Germline loops: CDR1 LGHNA, CDR2 YSLEER. The CDR3 sequence: CASSQVSGSGQETQYF. The CDR3 DNA reads TGCGCCAGCAGCCAGGTTAGCGGGAGTGGGCAAGAGACCCAGTACTTC.

This chain connects TRBV9 to TRBJ1-2; TRBD1 agrees at 11 bases. Per the germline V gene, CDR1 is SGDLS and CDR2 is YYNGEE. J lost 7 bases, V lost 3 bases, and 8 bases had no gene match. The CDR3 is 15 residues long. This CDR3 is CASSGRDRGKGGYTF. CDR3 sequence (DNA): TGTGCCAGCAGCGGCCGGGACAGGGGGAAAGGTGGCTACACCTTC.

This clone has more than one count but fewer than ten. The chain has TRBV2 and TRBJ2-1; 12 bases match TRBD2. This CDR3 has 19 residues. The V segment lost 2 bases and the J segment 0 bases; nucleotides outside the gene matches: 8. Germline CDR1 reads SNHLY; CDR2 reads FYNNEI. As DNA, the CDR3 is TGTGCCAGCAGTGAACAGGGACGACTAGCGGGAGCCTCCTACAATGAGCAGTTCTTC. Its protein product is CASSEQGRLAGASYNEQFF.

This clone came up a few times. V usage is TRBV5-4 and J usage is TRBJ2-7, with TRBD2 matching 10 bases. In germline, CDR1 is SGHNT, CDR2 YYREEE (reference sequence). CDR3 length: 14 residues. The ends lost 4 bases at V and 4 bases at J; junction bases unmatched: 5. CDR3 in DNA: TGTGCCAGCAGCCAAGCGGGAGGGACTTACGAGCAGTACGTC. It encodes CASSQAGGTYEQYV.

This clone turned up a few times. V usage is TRBV6-5 and J usage is TRBJ2-7; 7 nucleotides align to TRBD2. The germline CDR1 and CDR2 sequences are MNHEY and SVGAGI. The length of the CDR3 is 13 residues. V was pared by 6 bases and J by 2 bases, with 4 bases of the junction left unmatched. The CDR3 region has the DNA TGTGCCAGCAGATCCGGGACTACCTACGAGCAGTACTTC. Residues: CASRSGTTYEQYF.

Turning to this clone: Other DNA sequences within the sample encode an identical CDR3. The genes are TRBV7-9 and TRBJ1-1; D is unclear. The CDR3 contains 13 residues. Germline-derived CDR1 and CDR2 are SEHNR and FQNEAQ (reference sequence). V lost 2 bases, J lost 2 bases, and 6 bases lay in between. DNA of the CDR3: TGTGCCAGCAGCTTAACAGTCAACACTGAAGCTTTCTTT. Its protein is CASSLTVNTEAFF.

The chain uses TRBV9 and TRBJ2-3, with D unclear. V lost 1 base to trimming and J lost 2 bases, with 11 bases between them. The CDR3 is made up of 15 amino acids. CDR1 is SGDLS, CDR2 YYNGEE, per germline. The CDR3 sequence: CASSVRGTNTDTQYF. The CDR3 DNA reads TGTGCCAGCAGCGTACGCGGAACAAACACAGATACGCAGTATTTT.

The rearrangement joins TRBV7-9 to TRBJ2-3; 10 positions match TRBD1. Trimming cost V 3 bases and J 4 bases; bases outside gene matches: 1. This CDR3 region has 14 residues. Germline CDR1 reads SEHNR; CDR2 reads FQNEAQ (reference sequence). The CDR3, as DNA: TGTGCCAGCAGCTTCGACAGGGGGCCAGATACGCAGTATTTT. Its protein product is CASSFDRGPDTQYF.

This clone was counted between two and nine times. The chain couples TRBV10-3 to TRBJ2-7, with D perhaps matching TRBD1 (6 bases). CDR3 length: 12 residues. V was pared by 4 bases and J by 4 bases, with 8 bases between. CDR1 and CDR2 from the germline V gene are ENHRY and SYGVKD. CDR3 loop: CAISGDTYEQYF. In nucleotides, the CDR3 is TGTGCCATCAGTGGGGACACATACGAGCAGTACTTC.

This sequence joins TRBV18 and TRBJ2-1, with TRBD2 identical over 7 bases. The CDR3 loop spans 17 amino acids. CDR1 is KGHSH, CDR2 LQKENI, per germline. V gave up 0 bases and J gave up 2 bases; unmatched junction bases: 7. The CDR3 is CASSPPGAGRTYNEQFF. The CDR3 nucleotides are TGTGCCAGCTCACCACCTGGAGCGGGAAGGACCTACAATGAGCAGTTCTTC. Looking up the rest from reference TRBV18 and TRBJ2-1 gives the full variable domain: NAGVMQNPRHLVRRRGQEARLRCSPMKGHSHVYWYRQLPEEGLKFMVYLQKENIIDESGMPKERFSAEFPKEGPSILRIQQVVRGDSAAYFCASSPPGAGRTYNEQFFGPGTRLTVL.

This clone came up a few times. J is TRBJ2-7 and V is TRBV5-6, with 7 bases aligning to TRBD1. This CDR3 region has 16 residues. The V gene end was trimmed by 3 bases and the J gene end by 0 bases; junction bases not matched to a gene: 9. Per the germline V gene, CDR1 is SGHDT and CDR2 is YYEEEE. The chain's CDR3 is CASSYDRARSSYEQYV. DNA of the CDR3: TGTGCCAGCAGCTATGACAGGGCCAGGAGCTCCTACGAGCAGTACGTC.